This TCR beta chain was sequenced during a study of early T cells in non-severe SARS-CoV-2 infection. This clonotype was seen a few times. Researchers tagged individual cDNA molecules with unique molecular identifiers. Each CDR3 protein is one row after TCRdb ran MiXCR on the 5' RACE reads. The sample has tens of thousands of distinct CDR3 sequences, under 15% seen once. The trim removed 0 bases at V and 7 bases at J, leaving 11 bases unmatched. CDR1 and CDR2 (germline): DFQATT, SNEGSKA (reference sequence). This CDR3 is 16 amino acids long. Sample: whole blood. The chain recombines TRBV20-1 with TRBJ2-4, with TRBD2 identical over 8 bases. The origin of this receptor is an adult who was a healthcare worker with PCR-confirmed SARS-CoV-2 infection or an uninfected control (not recorded which). The CDR3 DNA is TGCAGTGCTAGAGATCGTCGGAGCGGGAGTGGCAACATTCAGTACTTC. Amino acids: CSARDRRSGSGNIQYF.